What follows are 28 T cell receptor beta chains derived from one specimen sequenced in a study of OX40 agonist ivuxolimab in advanced cancers. Assay: immunoSEQ multiplex PCR; the TCRdb copy retains only in-frame clones and omits some. Among around 80,000 clones listed, 70% to 90% were seen once. Sequences were derived from CD4+ or CD8+ T cells sorted from blood, sampled in a trial of the OX40 agonist ivuxolimab. The source is an adult with an advanced solid tumor such as melanoma, head and neck, liver or kidney cancer.

This chain uses TRBV5-1 with TRBJ1-1, with 7 bases identical to TRBD1. From germline, CDR1 is SGHRS and CDR2 YFSETQ. Unmatched junction bases numbered 9, after V lost 4 bases and J lost 6 bases. The CDR3 covers 14 residues. CDR3: CASSKDREGAEAFF. The CDR3 nucleotides are TGCGCCAGCAGCAAAGACAGGGAGGGCGCTGAAGCTTTCTTT.

This chain uses TRBV10-1 with TRBJ1-1; D may be TRBD1 (6 bases). This CDR3 region has 13 residues. The V and J ends lost 10 bases and 3 bases respectively, with 15 bases between them. Germline V lookup: CDR1 WNHNN, CDR2 SYGVQD (reference sequence). CDR3 sequence: CAKLMTGYTEAFF. CDR3 sequence (DNA): TGCGCCAAGTTAATGACAGGCTACACTGAAGCTTTCTTT.

The chain combines TRBV5-6 with TRBJ1-3; TRBD1 aligns across 8 bases. With 5 bases clipped from V and 0 bases from J, the junction kept 7 bases outside the gene matches. The CDR3 runs 16 residues. Germline V lookup: CDR1 SGHDT, CDR2 YYEEEE. The CDR3 sequence is CASSRDRQISGNTIYF. As DNA, the CDR3 is TGTGCCAGCAGTCGGGACAGGCAGATCTCTGGAAACACCATATATTTT.

The chain carries TRBV28 and TRBJ1-3; unclear D gene. Trimming took off 7 bases at V and 4 bases at J, with 11 bases between the two ends. The length of the CDR3 is 13 residues. Germline V CDR1 and CDR2: MDHEN, SYDVKM. The CDR3 DNA reads TGTGCCAGCATAACTGGTTCCGGAAACACCATATATTTT. Its protein is CASITGSGNTIYF.

This rearrangement joins TRBV7-2 to TRBJ2-5, with D unclear. CDR1 is SGHTA, CDR2 FQGNSA, per germline. The CDR3 spans 14 residues. Trimming cost V 5 bases and J 5 bases, with 15 bases left between them. The CDR3 here is CASSDGSARETQYF. DNA of the CDR3: TGTGCCAGCAGCGACGGGTCCGCAAGGGAGACCCAGTACTTC.

V is TRBV6-5 and J is TRBJ1-3, with D tentatively TRBD1 (5 bases). The CDR3 runs to 16 residues. CDR1 and CDR2 from the germline V gene are MNHEY and SVGAGI. V lost 0 bases, J lost 0 bases, and 9 bases lay in between. The CDR3: CASSYSPRASGNTIYF. The DNA of the CDR3 is TGTGCCAGCAGTTACTCGCCCAGGGCCTCTGGAAACACCATATATTTT.

This clone appeared a single time. This sequence joins TRBV19 and TRBJ2-3; D gene uncertain. The CDR3 contains 13 residues. Trimming pared 3 bases from V and 5 bases from J, leaving 9 bases between. The germline V gene encodes CDR1 LNHDA and CDR2 SQIVND (reference sequence). Here the CDR3 DNA reads TGTGCCAGTAGTATCAGTCGAATAGATACGCAGTATTTT. It translates to CASSISRIDTQYF.

The rearrangement joins TRBV7-9 to TRBJ2-1; 12 bases are shared with TRBD1. Germline CDR1 SEHNR, CDR2 FQNEAQ (reference sequence). V dropped 8 bases and J dropped 9; count of bases not matched to a gene: 8. The CDR3 totals 14 residues. This CDR3 is CASSPGTGGFEQFF. The DNA for the CDR3 is TGTGCCAGCTCCCCCGGGACAGGGGGCTTTGAGCAGTTCTTC.

The chain couples TRBV7-9 to TRBJ2-3; TRBD2 is a possible D gene (7 bases). V lost 4 bases and J lost 4, with 15 bases in between. The CDR3 covers 15 residues. Germline assignment: CDR1 SEHNR and CDR2 FQNEAQ (reference sequence). Here the CDR3 reads CASSSQAGASDTQYF. The DNA for the CDR3 is TGTGCCAGCAGCTCGCAGGCGGGGGCGTCAGATACGCAGTATTTT.

This clone was detected only once. The rearrangement joins TRBV6-1 to TRBJ2-1; a weak D match, TRBD1 (5 bases). CDR3 size: 12 residues. Germline V gene data show CDR1 as MNHNS and CDR2 as SASEGT. Trimming took off 6 bases at V and 9 bases at J, with 12 bases between the two ends. CDR3 in amino acids: CASSYRGSEQFF. The CDR3 DNA follows: TGTGCCAGCAGCTATAGGGGTTCTGAGCAGTTCTTC.

V gene TRBV29-1 combines with J gene TRBJ2-6; no reliable D call. This CDR3 region has 12 residues. Per the germline V gene, CDR1 is SQVTM and CDR2 is ANQGSEA. V lost 8 bases and J lost 4, with 9 bases in between. The CDR3 DNA reads TGCAGCCCGTCTAAGGGGGCCAACGTCCTGACTTTC. Translating it yields CSPSKGANVLTF.

The chain couples TRBV11-2 to TRBJ1-1; D is perhaps TRBD1 (5 bases). The CDR3 totals 14 residues. Trimming pared 5 bases from V and 5 bases from J, leaving 15 bases between. Germline V gene data show CDR1 as SGHAT and CDR2 as FQNNGV. CDR3 bases: TGTGCCAGCAGCAATTCGGGGCGCCGGACTGAAGCTTTCTTT. It translates to CASSNSGRRTEAFF. The full variable domain, with the rest looked up from reference TRBV11-2 and TRBJ1-1, is EAGVAQSPRYKIIEKRQSVAFWCNPISGHATLYWYQQILGQGPKLLIQFQNNGVVDDSQLPKDRFSAERLKGVDSTLKIQPAKLEDSAVYLCASSNSGRRTEAFFGQGTRLTVV.

This clone was seen only once. V and J are TRBV19 and TRBJ2-4; D gene unclear. The germline V and J ends were trimmed by 1 base and 3 bases, with 7 bases remaining between them. The CDR3 has 14 residues. The germline V gene encodes CDR1 LNHDA and CDR2 SQIVND (reference sequence). The DNA of the CDR3 is TGTGCCAGTAGTATAGGGGGTGGCAAAAACATTCAGTACTTC. Protein: CASSIGGGKNIQYF.

V is TRBV5-1 and J is TRBJ2-6; TRBD1 or TRBD2 may be the D gene (5 bases each). This CDR3 has 19 amino acids. Germline V gene lookup returns CDR1 SGHRS and CDR2 YFSETQ. The V end was cut by 0 bases, the J end by 0 bases, with 16 bases between. The CDR3 loop is CASSLVAGSQLSGANVLTF. The CDR3 bases are TGCGCCAGCAGCTTGGTGGCAGGGAGCCAACTCTCTGGGGCCAACGTCCTGACTTTC.

V usage is TRBV6-1 and J usage is TRBJ2-7; weak D call: TRBD1 (6 bases). V lost 1 base to trimming and J lost 3 bases, with 10 bases between them. The length of the CDR3 is 14 residues. Germline assignment: CDR1 MNHNS and CDR2 SASEGT. For the CDR3, the DNA is TGTGCCAGCAGTGAAGTGGACAGATACTACGAGCAGTACTTC. Residues: CASSEVDRYYEQYF.

This chain uses TRBV19 with TRBJ2-7; 10 positions agree with TRBD1. This CDR3 contains 14 residues. V shed 2 bases and J 5 bases; nucleotides not matched to a gene: 3. Germline CDR1 reads LNHDA; CDR2 reads SQIVND (reference sequence). The CDR3 DNA reads TGTGCCAGTAGTATAAGACAGGGGGCCCACGAGCAGTACTTC. Residues: CASSIRQGAHEQYF.

The genes are TRBV19 and TRBJ2-1, with TRBD1 matching over 8 bases. Trimming removed 4 bases from V and 2 bases from J; junction bases left unmatched: 7. The CDR3 loop spans 16 amino acids. From germline, CDR1 is LNHDA and CDR2 SQIVND (reference sequence). The DNA for the CDR3 is TGTGCCAGTAGTAGAGGGACAGGTGCCCCCTACAATGAGCAGTTCTTC. It codes for CASSRGTGAPYNEQFF.

The gene calls are TRBV30 and TRBJ2-3, with a tentative D call TRBD1 (5 bases). This CDR3 spans 13 amino acids. From germline, CDR1 is GTSNPN and CDR2 SVGIG (reference sequence). The V gene lost 2 bases and the J gene lost 5 bases, with 11 bases spanning the gap. The CDR3 nucleotides are TGTGCCTGGAGTTTGACAGACCTAGATACGCAGTATTTT. This encodes CAWSLTDLDTQYF.

J is TRBJ1-3 and V is TRBV6-1; D gene unclear. V was clipped by 0 bases and J by 2 bases, with 8 bases between them. The CDR3 extends over 15 amino acids. Germline CDR1 reads MNHNS; CDR2 reads SASEGT. CDR3 nucleotide sequence: TGTGCCAGCAGTGAAGCGCTCACGGCTGGAAACACCATATATTTT. It specifies CASSEALTAGNTIYF.

The rearrangement uses TRBV7-2 and TRBJ2-7, with 14 bases identical to TRBD2. Germline values: CDR1 SGHTA, CDR2 FQGNSA. The length of the CDR3 is 15 residues. V shed 4 bases, J shed 4 bases, and the junction held 3 bases outside the gene matches. CDR3 in DNA: TGTGCCAGCAGCTCCCGACTAGCGGGAGGGTACGAGCAGTACTTC. Amino acids: CASSSRLAGGYEQYF.

This chain links TRBV10-3 with TRBJ2-5; D might be TRBD1 (6 bases). CDR1 is ENHRY and CDR2 is SYGVKD in the germline V gene. Trimming cost V 5 bases and J 5 bases, with 12 bases left between them. The CDR3 is 13 residues long. CDR3 region: CAISIGGQETQYF. Here the CDR3 DNA reads TGTGCCATCAGTATTGGGGGCCAGGAGACCCAGTACTTC.

This clone was observed once. The J gene is TRBJ2-3, the V gene TRBV6-1; possibly TRBD2 for D (6 bases). The V gene's germline CDR1 is MNHNS and CDR2 SASEGT. This CDR3 region has 18 residues. The ends were cut back, 1 base at V and 2 bases at J, with 19 bases in the middle. The CDR3 loop is CASSEDLHGGLITDTQYF. CDR3 nucleotide sequence: TGTGCCAGCAGTGAAGACCTACACGGGGGACTTATCACAGATACGCAGTATTTT.

This chain uses TRBV7-6 with TRBJ1-2; D is perhaps TRBD1 (6 bases). V dropped 5 bases and J dropped 7 bases, with 26 bases sitting between them. This CDR3 spans 17 amino acids. Germline loops: CDR1 SGHVS, CDR2 FNYEAQ. The CDR3 here is CASSTGPPGTAKGGYTF. The DNA for the CDR3 is TGTGCCAGCAGCACAGGGCCCCCCGGGACTGCCAAGGGTGGCTACACCTTC.

Here the CDR3 reads CASSSNERGEKLFF. Written as DNA, the CDR3 is TGTGCCAGCAGCTCCAATGAGCGGGGCGAAAAACTGTTTTTT. The chain links TRBV7-2 to TRBJ1-4; weak D call: TRBD1 (5 bases). The CDR3 runs to 14 residues. CDR1 is SGHTA and CDR2 is FQGNSA in the germline V gene. V was pared by 4 bases and J by 8 bases, with 14 bases between.

The chain employs TRBV28 and TRBJ2-7; TRBD2 might be the D (6 bases). Germline assignment: CDR1 MDHEN and CDR2 SYDVKM. This CDR3 has 13 residues. Trimming left V 10 bases short and J 3 bases short, with 16 bases between. In DNA form, the CDR3 reads TGTGCCATCCGGGGGAATCCCCTCTACGAGCAGTACTTC. The encoded protein is CAIRGNPLYEQYF.

Comment on this clone: An end of the junction differs from the germline gene, which may be a read error. The J gene is TRBJ1-1, the V gene TRBV7-7; 8 bases are a match to TRBD1. This CDR3 contains 12 residues. Germline CDR1 is SSHAT and CDR2 is FNYEAQ (reference sequence). The CDR3 bases are TGTGCTAGCAGCCGGGACAGGTCCGAAGCTTTCTTT. Amino acids: CASSRDRSEAFF.

This clone was recorded once. V and J are TRBV7-2 and TRBJ2-2; maybe TRBD1 (5 bases). This CDR3 has 16 residues. In germline, CDR1 is SGHTA, CDR2 FQGNSA. Trimming cost V 1 base and J 5 bases, with 14 bases left between them. CDR3 protein: CASSLGGAVLTGELFF. CDR3 DNA: TGTGCCAGCAGCTTAGGTGGGGCAGTCCTAACCGGGGAGCTGTTTTTT.

J is TRBJ1-1 and V is TRBV2, with 8 nucleotides matching TRBD1. CDR1 is SNHLY and CDR2 is FYNNEI in the germline V gene. This CDR3 contains 14 residues. V dropped 6 bases and J dropped 1; count of bases not matched to a gene: 4. The DNA for the CDR3 is TGTGCCAGCAGCCGAGGGACAGGGAACACTGAAGCTTTCTTT. Translation gives CASSRGTGNTEAFF.